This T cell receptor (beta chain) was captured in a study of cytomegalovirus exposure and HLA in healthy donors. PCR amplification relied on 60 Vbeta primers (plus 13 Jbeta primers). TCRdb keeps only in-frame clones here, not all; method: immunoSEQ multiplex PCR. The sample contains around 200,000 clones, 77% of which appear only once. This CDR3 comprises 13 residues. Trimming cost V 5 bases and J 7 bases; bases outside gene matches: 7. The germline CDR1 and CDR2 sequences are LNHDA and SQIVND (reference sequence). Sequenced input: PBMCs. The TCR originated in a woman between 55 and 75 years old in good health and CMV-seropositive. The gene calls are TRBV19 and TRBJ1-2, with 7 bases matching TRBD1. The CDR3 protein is CASSEQGQGGYTF. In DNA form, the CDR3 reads TGTGCCAGTAGTGAACAGGGGCAGGGTGGCTACACCTTC.